Given below is one TCR beta chain in context. Its antigen is as yet unknown. Profiled with immunoSEQ multiplex PCR; TCRdb holds only in-frame clones, not every one. Here the sample spans over 70,000 clones, around 95% being singletons. The record originates from a study of cytomegalovirus exposure and HLA in healthy donors. Overall study results and limits: While the bulk of TCR sequences proved rare, some public TCRs turned up in many donors.

V shed 6 bases, J shed 0 bases, and the junction held 5 bases outside the gene matches. The germline gives CDR1 MNHEY, CDR2 SMNVEV (reference sequence). The CDR3 covers 15 residues. The gene calls are TRBV27 and TRBJ2-3, with 8 bases matching TRBD1. The origin of this receptor is a woman in her late teens or twenties in good health and CMV-seronegative. The material sequenced was PBMCs. The CDR3 is CASSDRGASTDTQYF. CDR3 nucleotide sequence: TGTGCCAGCAGCGACAGGGGCGCTAGCACAGATACGCAGTATTTT.